The T cell receptor (beta chain) under discussion was sequenced for a study of response to subunit inactivated influenza vaccine. Study-level findings and limits: The authors suggested that few new T cells are recruited per seasonal influenza vaccination.

From the RT-PCR reads, TCRdb called clonotypes with MiXCR, one entry per CDR3 protein. There are hundreds of thousands of distinct CDR3 sequences in the sample; approximately 15% occur only once, and around 7.3% lies in the top ten. The CDR3 spans 15 residues. V trimming: 6 bases; J trimming: 0 bases; junction bases outside the gene matches: 4. Many counts were recorded for this clonotype. Its antigen is as yet unknown. The chain joins TRBV12-3 or TRBV12-4 to TRBJ2-1, with TRBD1 identical over 8 bases. The TCR originated in a man between 45 and 60 years old who received an inactivated influenza vaccine. The specimen was PBMCs from blood, collected 14 to 15 days before vaccination. In nucleotides, the CDR3 is TGTGCCAGCAGAAGGGACAGGAGCTCCTACAATGAGCAGTTCTTC. Amino acid sequence: CASRRDRSSYNEQFF.